This TCR beta chain was obtained from a study of T cell changes during pregnancy in multiple sclerosis. This clone showed up just once. Method: immunoSEQ multiplex PCR; TCRdb's copy keeps in-frame clones and lacks some. This sample yields approximately 23,000 clones, of which more than 85% are seen a single time; approximately 0.57% belongs to the top ten. Trimming removed 7 bases from V and 0 bases from J, with 13 bases in between. This CDR3 has 15 residues. The germline gives CDR1 SNHLY, CDR2 FYNNEI. This TCR derives from a female donor in good health, enrolled as a control in a pregnancy study. The chain couples TRBV2 to TRBJ2-4; D uncertain. Sample: CD4+ T cells from peripheral blood mononuclear cells, taken after pregnancy. CDR3 sequence reads: CASKALGGAKNIQYF. The CDR3 DNA reads TGTGCCAGCAAAGCCCTAGGCGGAGCCAAAAACATTCAGTACTTC.